What follows are 2 T cell receptor beta chains derived from one specimen sequenced in a study of Ad26.COV2.S vaccination and SARS-CoV-2 variants. The treatment denotes: 19 received Ad26.COV2.S at low or high dose, single or two shots; roughly five received placebo; per-sample allocation not given. Day 63 following the first vaccine or placebo injection was when the samples were taken. Measured with immunoSEQ multiplex PCR; TCRdb has only the in-frame clones, and not every one. Of about 680,000 clones listed, roughly 90% are singletons. Sample: peripheral blood, taken in a trial of Ad26.COV2.S vaccine versus placebo. These receptors originate from a person aged 18-60 years who received the Ad26.COV2.S COVID-19 vaccine or a placebo.

The chain joins TRBV19 to TRBJ2-7; no firm D call. In germline, CDR1 is LNHDA, CDR2 SQIVND (reference sequence). This CDR3 has 12 amino acids. V lost 7 bases to trimming and J lost 5 bases, with 12 bases between them. The CDR3 protein is CASTPGGNEQYF. DNA for the CDR3: TGTGCCAGTACCCCAGGTGGAAACGAGCAGTACTTC. Using reference TRBV19 and TRBJ2-7 for the parts outside the CDR3, the full variable domain is DGGITQSPKYLFRKEGQNVTLSCEQNLNHDAMYWYRQDPGQGLRLIYYSQIVNDFQKGDIAEGYSVSREKKESFPLTVTSAQKNPTAFYLCASTPGGNEQYFGPGTRLTVT.

The V call is TRBV4-1, the J call TRBJ1-2, with D hard to call. This CDR3 spans 13 amino acids. V was pared by 1 base and J by 5 bases, with 8 bases between. CDR1 and CDR2 (germline): MGHRA, YSYEKL. In DNA form, the CDR3 reads TGCGCCAGCAGCCAAGCTGTGGGATATGGCTACACCTTC. It codes for CASSQAVGYGYTF.